This TCR beta chain derives from a study of response to subunit inactivated influenza vaccine. The germline V gene has CDR1 SGHRS and CDR2 YFSETQ. J gave up 5 bases and V 4 bases, and 9 bases lay outside the gene matches. The CDR3 extends over 16 amino acids. Using its own MiXCR run on the RT-PCR reads, TCRdb lists one record per CDR3 protein. The table shows around 470,000 distinct CDR3 sequences, with under 8.5% occurring only once. This clonotype was detected ten times or more. Its specificity is not known. Study results and caveats: Seasonal influenza vaccination, on each occasion, was suggested by the authors to recruit few new T cells.

The material was PBMCs from blood, obtained around 25 months after vaccination. This TCR came from a man aged 45 to 70 who received an inactivated influenza vaccine. This chain joins TRBV5-1 and TRBJ2-2; TRBD1 matches 9 bases. The CDR3 protein is CASSKQGAFGTGELFF. The CDR3, as DNA: TGCGCCAGCAGCAAACAGGGGGCTTTCGGTACCGGGGAGCTGTTTTTT.